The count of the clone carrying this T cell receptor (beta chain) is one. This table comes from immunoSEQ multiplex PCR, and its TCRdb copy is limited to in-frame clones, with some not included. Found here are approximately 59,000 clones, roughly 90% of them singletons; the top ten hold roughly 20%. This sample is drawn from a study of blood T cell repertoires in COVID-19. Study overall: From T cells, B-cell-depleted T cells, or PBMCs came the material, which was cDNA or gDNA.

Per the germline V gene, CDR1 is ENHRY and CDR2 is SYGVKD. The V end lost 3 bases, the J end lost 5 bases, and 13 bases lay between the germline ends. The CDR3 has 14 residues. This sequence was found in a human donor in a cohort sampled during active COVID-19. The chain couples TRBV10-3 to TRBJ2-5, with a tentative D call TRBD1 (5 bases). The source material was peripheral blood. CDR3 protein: CAISEQALTETQYF. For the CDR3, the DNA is TGTGCCATCAGTGAACAGGCCCTGACGGAGACCCAGTACTTC.